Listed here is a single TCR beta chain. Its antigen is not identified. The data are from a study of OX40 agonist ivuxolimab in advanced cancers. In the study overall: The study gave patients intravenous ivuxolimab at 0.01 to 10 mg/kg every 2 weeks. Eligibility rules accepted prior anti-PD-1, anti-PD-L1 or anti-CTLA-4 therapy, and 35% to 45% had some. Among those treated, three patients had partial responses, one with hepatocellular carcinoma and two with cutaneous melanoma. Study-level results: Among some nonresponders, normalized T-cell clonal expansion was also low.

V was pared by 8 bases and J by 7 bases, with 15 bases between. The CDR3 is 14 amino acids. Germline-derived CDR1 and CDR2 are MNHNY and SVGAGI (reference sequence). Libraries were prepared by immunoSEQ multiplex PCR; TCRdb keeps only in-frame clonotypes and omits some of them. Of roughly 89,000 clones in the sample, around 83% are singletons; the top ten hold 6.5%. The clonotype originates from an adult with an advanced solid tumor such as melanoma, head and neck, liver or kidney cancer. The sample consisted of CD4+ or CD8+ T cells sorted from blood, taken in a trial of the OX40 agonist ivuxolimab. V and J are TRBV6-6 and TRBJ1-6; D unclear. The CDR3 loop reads CASGWERVNSPLHF. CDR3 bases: TGTGCCAGCGGGTGGGAGAGGGTCAATTCACCCCTCCACTTT.